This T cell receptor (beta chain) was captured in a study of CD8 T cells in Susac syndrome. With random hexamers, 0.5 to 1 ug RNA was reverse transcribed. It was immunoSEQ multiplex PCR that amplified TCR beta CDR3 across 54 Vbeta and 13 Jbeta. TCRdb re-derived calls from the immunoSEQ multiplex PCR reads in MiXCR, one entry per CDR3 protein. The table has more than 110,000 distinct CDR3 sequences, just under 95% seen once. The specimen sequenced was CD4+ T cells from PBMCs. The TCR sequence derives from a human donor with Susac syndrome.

The chain's CDR3 is CSARDRDRYGYTF. CDR3 in DNA: TGCAGTGCTAGAGACAGGGATCGGTATGGCTACACCTTC. The chain couples TRBV20-1 to TRBJ1-2, with a tentative D call TRBD1 (5 bases). The CDR3 is made up of 13 amino acids. Trimming took off 0 bases at V and 5 bases at J, with 10 bases between the two ends. CDR1 and CDR2 (germline): DFQATT, SNEGSKA (reference sequence).